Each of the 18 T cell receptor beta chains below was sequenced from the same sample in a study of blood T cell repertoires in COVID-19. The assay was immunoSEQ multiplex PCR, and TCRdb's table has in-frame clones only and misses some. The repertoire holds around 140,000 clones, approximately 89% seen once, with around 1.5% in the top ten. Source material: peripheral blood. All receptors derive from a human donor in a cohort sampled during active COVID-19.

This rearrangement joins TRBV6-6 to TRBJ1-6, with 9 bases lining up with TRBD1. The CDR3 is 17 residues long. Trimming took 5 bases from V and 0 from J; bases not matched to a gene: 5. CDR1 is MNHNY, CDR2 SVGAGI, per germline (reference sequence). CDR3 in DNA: TGTGCCAGCAGTCCCGGGACAGGGAGCTCCTATAATTCACCCCTCCACTTT. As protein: CASSPGTGSSYNSPLHF.

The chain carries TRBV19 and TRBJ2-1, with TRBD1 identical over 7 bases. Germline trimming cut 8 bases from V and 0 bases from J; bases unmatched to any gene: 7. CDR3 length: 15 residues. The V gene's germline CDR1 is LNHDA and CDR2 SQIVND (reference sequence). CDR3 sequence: CASCRDRSSYNEQFF. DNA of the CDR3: TGTGCCAGTTGCCGGGACAGAAGCTCCTACAATGAGCAGTTCTTC.

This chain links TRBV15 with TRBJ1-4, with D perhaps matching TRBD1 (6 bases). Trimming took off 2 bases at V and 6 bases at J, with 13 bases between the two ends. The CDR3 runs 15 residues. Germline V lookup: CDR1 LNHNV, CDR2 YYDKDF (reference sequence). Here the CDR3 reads CATSRPRGTDEKLFF. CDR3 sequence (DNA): TGTGCCACCAGCAGACCGAGGGGGACGGATGAAAAACTGTTTTTT.

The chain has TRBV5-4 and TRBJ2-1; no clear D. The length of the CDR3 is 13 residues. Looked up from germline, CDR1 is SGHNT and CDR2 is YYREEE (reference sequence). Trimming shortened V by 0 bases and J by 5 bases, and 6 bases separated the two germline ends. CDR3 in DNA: TGTGCCAGCAGCTTGGGGCCGAACAATGAGCAGTTCTTC. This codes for CASSLGPNNEQFF.

As DNA, the CDR3 is TGTGCCAGCAGCTTCCTCGGGACAGAAGAGACCCAGTACTTC. Translation: CASSFLGTEETQYF. The chain carries TRBV5-4 and TRBJ2-5; TRBD1 matches 7 bases. J lost 3 bases, V lost 2 bases, and 4 bases had no gene match. CDR1 SGHNT and CDR2 YYREEE come from the germline V gene (reference sequence). The CDR3 spans 14 residues.

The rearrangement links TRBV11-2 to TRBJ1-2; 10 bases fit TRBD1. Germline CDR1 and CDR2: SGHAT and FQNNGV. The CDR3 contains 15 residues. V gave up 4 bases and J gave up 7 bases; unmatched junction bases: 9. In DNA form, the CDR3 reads TGTGCCAGCAGCTCAAGTCACGGGACAGGGGTTGGCTACACCTTC. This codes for CASSSSHGTGVGYTF. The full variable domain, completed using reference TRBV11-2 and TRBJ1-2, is EAGVAQSPRYKIIEKRQSVAFWCNPISGHATLYWYQQILGQGPKLLIQFQNNGVVDDSQLPKDRFSAERLKGVDSTLKIQPAKLEDSAVYLCASSSSHGTGVGYTFGSGTRLTVV.

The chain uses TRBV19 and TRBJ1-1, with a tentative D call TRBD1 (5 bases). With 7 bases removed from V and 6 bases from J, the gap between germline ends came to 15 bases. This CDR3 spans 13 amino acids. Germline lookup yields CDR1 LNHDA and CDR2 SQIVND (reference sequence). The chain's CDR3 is CASMGRGSPEAFF. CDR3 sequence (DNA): TGTGCCAGTATGGGTCGGGGGAGCCCTGAAGCTTTCTTT.

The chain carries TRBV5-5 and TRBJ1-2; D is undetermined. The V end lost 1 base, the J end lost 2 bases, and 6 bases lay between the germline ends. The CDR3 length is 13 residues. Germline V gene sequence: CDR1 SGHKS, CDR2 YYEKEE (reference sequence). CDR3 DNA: TGTGCCAGCAGCTTGATCCTCAACTATGGCTACACCTTC. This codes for CASSLILNYGYTF. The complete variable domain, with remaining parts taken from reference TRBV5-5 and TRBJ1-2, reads DAGVTQSPTHLIKTRGQQVTLRCSPISGHKSVSWYQQVLGQGPQFIFQYYEKEERGRGNFPDRFSARQFPNYSSELNVNALLLGDSALYLCASSLILNYGYTFGSGTRLTVV.

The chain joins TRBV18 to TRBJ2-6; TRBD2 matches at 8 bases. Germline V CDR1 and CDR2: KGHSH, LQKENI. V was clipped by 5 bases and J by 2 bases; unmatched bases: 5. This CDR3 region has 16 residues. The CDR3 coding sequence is TGTGCCAGCTCAACGAGCGGGGGAACTGGGGCCAACGTCCTGACTTTC. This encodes CASSTSGGTGANVLTF.

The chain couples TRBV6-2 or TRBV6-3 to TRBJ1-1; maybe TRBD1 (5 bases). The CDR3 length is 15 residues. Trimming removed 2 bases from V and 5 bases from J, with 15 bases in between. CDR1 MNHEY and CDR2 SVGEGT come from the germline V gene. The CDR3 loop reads CASSYPQDMGTEAFF. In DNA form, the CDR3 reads TGTGCCAGCAGTTACCCACAGGATATGGGGACTGAAGCTTTCTTT.

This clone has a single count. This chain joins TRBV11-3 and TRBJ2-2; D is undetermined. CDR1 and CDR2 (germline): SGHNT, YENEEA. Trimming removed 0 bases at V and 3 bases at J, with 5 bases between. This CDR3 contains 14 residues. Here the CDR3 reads CASSLDRDTGELFF. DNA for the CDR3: TGTGCCAGCAGCTTAGATCGGGACACCGGGGAGCTGTTTTTT.

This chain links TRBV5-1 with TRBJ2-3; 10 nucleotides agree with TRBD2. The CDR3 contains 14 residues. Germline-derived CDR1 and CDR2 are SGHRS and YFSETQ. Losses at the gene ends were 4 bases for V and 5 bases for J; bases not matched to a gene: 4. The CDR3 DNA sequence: TGCGCCAGCAGCGGGAGCGGGGGGGGAGATACGCAGTATTTT. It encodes CASSGSGGGDTQYF.

DNA of the CDR3: TGTGCCAGCAGTATCCGGGAGTCAACGCAGTATTTT. Residues: CASSIRESTQYF. The chain uses TRBV5-6 and TRBJ2-3; D is possibly TRBD2 (6 bases). Trimming stripped 5 bases from V and 9 bases from J, with 13 bases between. Germline assignment: CDR1 SGHDT and CDR2 YYEEEE. This CDR3 spans 12 amino acids.

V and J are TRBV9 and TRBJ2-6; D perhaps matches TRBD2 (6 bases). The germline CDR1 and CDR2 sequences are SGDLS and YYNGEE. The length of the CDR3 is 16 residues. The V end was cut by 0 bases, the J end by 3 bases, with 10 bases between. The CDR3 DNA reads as TGTGCCAGCAGCGTAGTACGGGGAGGTGGGGCCAACGTCCTGACTTTC. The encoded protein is CASSVVRGGGANVLTF.

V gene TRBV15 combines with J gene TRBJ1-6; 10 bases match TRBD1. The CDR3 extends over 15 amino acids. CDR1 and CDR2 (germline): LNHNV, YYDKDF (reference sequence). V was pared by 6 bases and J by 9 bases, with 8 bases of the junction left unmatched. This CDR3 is CATRPGQGWVSPLHF. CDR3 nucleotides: TGTGCCACCAGACCGGGACAGGGGTGGGTTTCACCCCTCCACTTT.

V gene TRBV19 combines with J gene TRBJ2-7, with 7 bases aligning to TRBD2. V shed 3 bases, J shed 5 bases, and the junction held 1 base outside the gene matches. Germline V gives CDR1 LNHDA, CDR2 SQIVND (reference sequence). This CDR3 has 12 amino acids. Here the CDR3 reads CASSIGGDEQYF. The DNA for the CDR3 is TGTGCCAGTAGTATTGGGGGGGACGAGCAGTACTTC. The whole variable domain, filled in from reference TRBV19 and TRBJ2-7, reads DGGITQSPKYLFRKEGQNVTLSCEQNLNHDAMYWYRQDPGQGLRLIYYSQIVNDFQKGDIAEGYSVSREKKESFPLTVTSAQKNPTAFYLCASSIGGDEQYFGPGTRLTVT.

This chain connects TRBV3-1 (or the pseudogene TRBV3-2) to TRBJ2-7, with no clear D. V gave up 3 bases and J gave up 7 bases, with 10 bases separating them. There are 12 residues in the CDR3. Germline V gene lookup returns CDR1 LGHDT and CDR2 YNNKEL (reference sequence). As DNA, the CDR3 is TGTGCCAGCAGCCACGACCGGCGGGAGCAGTACTTC. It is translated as CASSHDRREQYF.

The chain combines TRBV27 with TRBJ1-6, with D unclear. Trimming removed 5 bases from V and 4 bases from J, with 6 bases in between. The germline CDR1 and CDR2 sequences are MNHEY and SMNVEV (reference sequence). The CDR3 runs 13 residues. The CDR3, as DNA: TGTGCCAGCAGTGTCTTTTATAATTCACCCCTCCACTTT. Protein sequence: CASSVFYNSPLHF.